Listed here are 25 T cell receptor beta chains from one sample, sequenced in a study of OX40 agonist ivuxolimab in advanced cancers. Data came from immunoSEQ multiplex PCR; TCRdb stores just in-frame clones and leaves some out. The table includes about 58,000 clones, over 80% detected once. Sequenced material: CD4+ or CD8+ T cells sorted from blood, taken in a trial of the OX40 agonist ivuxolimab. The source of these receptors is an adult with an advanced solid tumor such as melanoma, head and neck, liver or kidney cancer.

The chain recombines TRBV7-2 with TRBJ1-3; TRBD1 matches at 8 bases. The CDR3 runs 15 residues. Losses at the gene ends were 1 base for V and 2 bases for J; bases not matched to a gene: 1. Germline CDR1 SGHTA, CDR2 FQGNSA. Here the CDR3 reads CASSLDRGTGNTIYF. The DNA for the CDR3 is TGTGCCAGCAGCTTAGACAGGGGGACTGGAAACACCATATATTTT. Together with reference TRBV7-2 and TRBJ1-3, the CDR3 gives the full variable domain: GAGVSQSPSNKVTEKGKDVELRCDPISGHTALYWYRQSLGQGLEFLIYFQGNSAPDKSGLPSDRFSAERTGGSVSTLTIQRTQQEDSAVYLCASSLDRGTGNTIYFGEGSWLTVV.

The V gene is TRBV5-6, the J gene TRBJ1-2, with TRBD1 matching over 12 bases. CDR1 SGHDT and CDR2 YYEEEE come from the germline V gene. V was pared by 5 bases and J by 1 base, with 6 bases of the junction left unmatched. The CDR3 is made up of 16 amino acids. The CDR3 bases are TGTGCCAGCAGATGGGACAGGGGGCTGTTTAACTATGGCTACACCTTC. It is translated as CASRWDRGLFNYGYTF.

The V and J genes are TRBV18 and TRBJ2-1, with D perhaps matching TRBD1 or TRBD2 (7 bases each). The CDR3 has 17 residues. V was cut by 1 base and J by 2 bases, with 15 bases left in between. Germline V gene sequence: CDR1 KGHSH, CDR2 LQKENI. The CDR3 loop is CASSPQQGRGTYNEQFF. CDR3 sequence (DNA): TGTGCCAGCTCACCACAACAGGGGCGGGGGACCTACAATGAGCAGTTCTTC.

This clone was picked up one time. The rearrangement links TRBV5-1 to TRBJ1-2; D call uncertain. The CDR3 loop spans 12 amino acids. V was pared by 0 bases and J by 5 bases, with 5 bases between. Germline values: CDR1 SGHRS, CDR2 YFSETQ. CDR3 nucleotides: TGCGCCAGCAGCTTGGAAGGGTATGGCTACACCTTC. It yields the protein CASSLEGYGYTF.

This chain connects TRBV10-3 to TRBJ2-1; D perhaps matches TRBD2 (6 bases). The CDR3 spans 15 residues. Trimming shortened V by 2 bases and J by 4 bases, and 12 bases separated the two germline ends. Germline assignment: CDR1 ENHRY and CDR2 SYGVKD. CDR3 region: CAISERGADYNEQFF. CDR3 DNA: TGTGCCATCAGTGAGCGCGGGGCCGATTACAATGAGCAGTTCTTC.

This clone was observed a single time. J is TRBJ2-3 and V is TRBV5-6, with 7 bases lining up with TRBD1. CDR1 is SGHDT, CDR2 YYEEEE, per germline. V dropped 0 bases and J dropped 2; count of bases not matched to a gene: 3. CDR3 size: 15 residues. The CDR3 is CASSLETGLTDTQYF. Here the CDR3 DNA reads TGTGCCAGCAGCTTGGAGACAGGGCTCACAGATACGCAGTATTTT. Based on the CDR3 plus reference TRBV5-6 and TRBJ2-3, the full variable domain is DAGVTQSPTHLIKTRGQQVTLRCSPKSGHDTVSWYQQALGQGPQFIFQYYEEEERQRGNFPDRFSGHQFPNYSSELNVNALLLGDSALYLCASSLETGLTDTQYFGPGTRLTVL.

The chain is built from TRBV6-1 and TRBJ2-1; D is possibly TRBD1 (5 bases). The germline V gene encodes CDR1 MNHNS and CDR2 SASEGT. The germline V and J ends were trimmed by 8 bases and 2 bases, with 10 bases remaining between them. There are 13 residues in the CDR3. For the CDR3, the DNA is TGTGCCAGCGGGGCAGGGCCCTACAATGAGCAGTTCTTC. Amino acid sequence: CASGAGPYNEQFF.

This clone was found a few times. The chain carries TRBV4-2 and TRBJ1-6, with D unclear. The CDR3 runs 16 residues. Germline CDR1 is LGHNA and CDR2 is YNFKEQ. V lost 6 bases, J lost 0 bases, and 12 bases lay in between. The CDR3 nucleotides are TGTGCCAGCAGGGTCACAGCGGGCTCCTATAATTCACCCCTCCACTTT. Protein: CASRVTAGSYNSPLHF.

This chain uses TRBV28 with TRBJ2-2, with 8 bases fitting TRBD1. V was clipped by 6 bases and J by 5 bases; unmatched bases: 8. Per germline, CDR1 MDHEN and CDR2 SYDVKM. CDR3 length equals 15 residues. The CDR3 loop is CASRPGQASTGELFF. The CDR3, as DNA: TGTGCCAGCAGGCCGGGACAGGCCTCAACCGGGGAGCTGTTTTTT.

V usage is TRBV6-1 and J usage is TRBJ1-1; D uncertain. Looked up from germline, CDR1 is MNHNS and CDR2 is SASEGT. V was shortened by 8 bases and J by 2 bases, with 12 bases between the two germline ends. The CDR3 contains 13 residues. CDR3 residues: CASEGQLNTEAFF. As DNA, the CDR3 is TGTGCCAGCGAAGGTCAGCTTAACACTGAAGCTTTCTTT.

The chain combines TRBV27 with TRBJ1-2, with 8 nucleotides matching TRBD1. The CDR3 contains 12 residues. Trimming removed 6 bases from V and 5 bases from J; junction bases left unmatched: 2. The germline gives CDR1 MNHEY, CDR2 SMNVEV (reference sequence). The CDR3 DNA follows: TGTGCCAGCAGCGGACAGGGTTATGGCTACACCTTC. Residues: CASSGQGYGYTF.

The V and J genes are TRBV19 and TRBJ2-2; D not certain. The CDR3 loop spans 13 amino acids. V gave up 5 bases and J gave up 3 bases, with 7 bases separating them. Germline values: CDR1 LNHDA, CDR2 SQIVND (reference sequence). This CDR3 reads CASSLGHTGELFF. The CDR3 DNA reads TGTGCCAGTAGTCTCGGACACACCGGGGAGCTGTTTTTT.

The chain is built from TRBV4-2 and TRBJ2-5, with D perhaps TRBD1 (6 bases). Deletions cut 1 base from V and 2 bases from J, with 11 bases between. Germline CDR1 reads LGHNA; CDR2 reads YNFKEQ. The length of the CDR3 is 15 residues. CDR3 sequence reads: CASSQAVGGQETQYF. In DNA, the CDR3 is TGTGCCAGCAGCCAAGCCGTAGGGGGACAAGAGACCCAGTACTTC.

This chain joins TRBV7-2 and TRBJ2-1; D unclear. This CDR3 comprises 14 residues. The V gene lost 5 bases and the J gene lost 10 bases, with 18 bases spanning the gap. Germline V gene data show CDR1 as SGHTA and CDR2 as FQGNSA. The chain's CDR3 is CASSAQALEGEQFF. The CDR3 region has the DNA TGTGCCAGCAGCGCCCAAGCCCTAGAAGGAGAGCAGTTCTTC. Drawing the rest from reference TRBV7-2 and TRBJ2-1, the complete variable domain is GAGVSQSPSNKVTEKGKDVELRCDPISGHTALYWYRQSLGQGLEFLIYFQGNSAPDKSGLPSDRFSAERTGGSVSTLTIQRTQQEDSAVYLCASSAQALEGEQFFGPGTRLTVL.

J is TRBJ2-3 and V is TRBV2, with D perhaps TRBD2 (5 bases). Germline V gene data show CDR1 as SNHLY and CDR2 as FYNNEI. This CDR3 has 13 amino acids. The ends were cut back, 8 bases at V and 2 bases at J, with 11 bases in the middle. The CDR3 region has the DNA TGTGCCAGCGGACTCGTACCCACAGATACGCAGTATTTT. Protein: CASGLVPTDTQYF.

In its sample, this clone was seen once. V is TRBV7-9 and J is TRBJ1-3, with 7 positions matching TRBD1. The CDR3 length is 16 residues. Germline CDR1 reads SEHNR; CDR2 reads FQNEAQ (reference sequence). Trimming cost V 5 bases and J 0 bases; bases outside gene matches: 7. The CDR3: CASSVGTASSGNTIYF. The DNA for the CDR3 is TGTGCCAGCAGCGTTGGGACAGCCAGCTCTGGAAACACCATATATTTT.

The rearrangement uses TRBV4-2 and TRBJ2-5; D is possibly TRBD2 (6 bases). V shed 0 bases and J shed 2 bases, with 13 bases lying between them. CDR3 length: 16 amino acids. From germline, CDR1 is LGHNA and CDR2 YNFKEQ. DNA of the CDR3: TGTGCCAGCAGCCAAGATAACGGGGGTTCACAAGAGACCCAGTACTTC. Its protein is CASSQDNGGSQETQYF.

The rearrangement links TRBV7-2 to TRBJ1-3, with a possible D match to TRBD1 (5 bases). V shed 4 bases and J shed 0 bases, with 10 bases lying between them. The CDR3 contains 15 residues. Germline V gene sequence: CDR1 SGHTA, CDR2 FQGNSA. In nucleotides, the CDR3 is TGTGCCAGCAGCTCGGGCAGGGACTCTGGAAACACCATATATTTT. Protein sequence: CASSSGRDSGNTIYF.

The chain combines TRBV6-5 with TRBJ2-2; TRBD1 aligns across 9 bases. Germline CDR1 MNHEY, CDR2 SVGAGI. V lost 2 bases, J lost 6 bases, and 4 bases stayed unmatched. This CDR3 comprises 15 residues. CDR3 residues: CASSYGDREAGELFF. The CDR3 DNA follows: TGTGCCAGCAGTTACGGGGACAGGGAGGCCGGGGAGCTGTTTTTT.

DNA for the CDR3: TGTGCCTGGAGTCATCCCCTCTCCCCCTACAATGAGCAGTTCTTC. This gives the protein CAWSHPLSPYNEQFF. The chain joins TRBV30 to TRBJ2-1; D unclear. The CDR3 loop spans 15 amino acids. Germline assignment: CDR1 GTSNPN and CDR2 SVGIG (reference sequence). V gave up 2 bases and J gave up 2 bases, with 13 bases separating them.

The chain couples TRBV5-4 to TRBJ1-1; D remains unclear. Germline values: CDR1 SGHNT, CDR2 YYREEE (reference sequence). V shed 0 bases and J shed 4 bases, with 7 bases lying between them. CDR3 length equals 13 residues. The CDR3 is CASSLAGITEAFF. The DNA of the CDR3 is TGTGCCAGCAGCTTGGCTGGAATCACTGAAGCTTTCTTT.

The rearrangement joins TRBV11-1 to TRBJ2-3, with no clear D. This CDR3 has 12 amino acids. V gave up 3 bases and J gave up 8 bases, with 9 bases separating them. Germline values: CDR1 SGHAT, CDR2 FQDESV (reference sequence). This CDR3 is CASSFGSGTQYF. The CDR3 DNA reads as TGTGCCAGCAGCTTTGGCTCGGGTACGCAGTATTTT.

V gene TRBV6-6 combines with J gene TRBJ1-2; 7 bases are a match to TRBD1. The germline V gene encodes CDR1 MNHNY and CDR2 SVGAGI (reference sequence). V was pared by 2 bases and J by 8 bases, with 8 bases of the junction left unmatched. The CDR3 length is 14 residues. The CDR3 DNA reads as TGTGCCAGCAGTTACGTGGCAGGGGGTCAAGGCTACACCTTC. Its translation is CASSYVAGGQGYTF.

The V gene is TRBV9, the J gene TRBJ2-3; D unclear. Germline-derived CDR1 and CDR2 are SGDLS and YYNGEE. The CDR3 runs to 17 residues. V was pared by 4 bases and J by 0 bases, with 18 bases between. In DNA, the CDR3 is TGTGCCAGCAGCCAGTTTTTAGGTTCTCAAAGCACAGATACGCAGTATTTT. It translates to CASSQFLGSQSTDTQYF.

This chain joins TRBV7-8 and TRBJ2-1, with D maybe TRBD2 (6 bases). Trimming pared 4 bases from V and 3 bases from J, leaving 19 bases between. Germline values: CDR1 SGHVS, CDR2 FQNEAQ. The CDR3 covers 17 residues. The CDR3: CASSSRVSREIYNEQFF. The CDR3 nucleotides read TGTGCCAGCAGCTCCAGGGTCTCCCGGGAGATCTACAATGAGCAGTTCTTC.